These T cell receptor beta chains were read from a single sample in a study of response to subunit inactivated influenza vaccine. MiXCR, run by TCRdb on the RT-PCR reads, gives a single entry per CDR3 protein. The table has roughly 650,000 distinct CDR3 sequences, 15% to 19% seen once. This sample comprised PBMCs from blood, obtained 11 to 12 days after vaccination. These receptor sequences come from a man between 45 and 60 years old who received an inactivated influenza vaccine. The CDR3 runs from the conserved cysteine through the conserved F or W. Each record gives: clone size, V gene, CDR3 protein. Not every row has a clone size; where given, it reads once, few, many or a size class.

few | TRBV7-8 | CASSERSTGGRGETQYF
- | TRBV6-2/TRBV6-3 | CASSYGPGNYGYTF
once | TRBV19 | CASSMGTGWNGYTF
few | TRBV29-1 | CSVWTDSYGYTF
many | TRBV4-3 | CASSQDRLAEETQYF
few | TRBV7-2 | CASTQQGNQETQYF
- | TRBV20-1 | CSATGPSTDTQYF
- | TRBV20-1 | CSASELIGLAGFMDTQYF
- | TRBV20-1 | CSARVQPASYEQYF
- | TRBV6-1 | CASSEFSANPIYGYTF
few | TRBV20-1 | CSARVDSYNSPLHF
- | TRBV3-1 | CASSPPGQGTDKFF
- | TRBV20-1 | CSARWLRLTDTQYF
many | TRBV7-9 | CASSPVGGGETQYF
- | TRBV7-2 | CASSPRWGTGNQETQYF
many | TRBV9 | CASSTRWNNSPLHF
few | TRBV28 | CASSASGTGSDSPLHF
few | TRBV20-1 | CSGKESRVNNEQFF
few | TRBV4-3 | CASSQDLQRHEQFF
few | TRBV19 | CASRARQGNTEAFF
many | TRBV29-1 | CSVGAYNEQFF
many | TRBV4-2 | CASSHYGQGANEKLFF
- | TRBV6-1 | CASNLPPGTGPTDTQYF
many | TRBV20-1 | CSARGSGQGIDEQYF
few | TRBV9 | CASSAGLSYEQYF
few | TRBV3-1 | CASSPAGGASEQYF
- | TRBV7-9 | CASRAGWEQFF
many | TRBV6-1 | CASSTTSNVLGYTF
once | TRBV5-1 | CASSRTGEHGELFF
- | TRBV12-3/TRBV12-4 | CASSLRGGTNTEAFF
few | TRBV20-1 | CSARPSGRDRTYEQYF
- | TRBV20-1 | CSAWANTEAFF
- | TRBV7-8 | CASNPRRTGLNTGELFF
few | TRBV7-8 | CASSSDRFTYEQYF
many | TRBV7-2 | CASSPGQRTGELFF
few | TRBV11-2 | CASSRGSGNAYNEQFF
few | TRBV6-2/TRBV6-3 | CASSYQKYRDTEAFF
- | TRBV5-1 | CASSLTSGVIYNEQFF
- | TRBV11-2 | CASSLDHSANYGYTF
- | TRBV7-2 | CASSLARTGASSEQYF
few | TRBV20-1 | CSALGLWGTETQYF
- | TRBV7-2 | CASSLGGQRDYEQYF
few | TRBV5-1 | CASSPQGVGETQYF
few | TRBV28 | CASEGGHQETQYF
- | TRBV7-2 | CASSLGQVMEQYF